The 10 T cell receptor beta chains below were found in one sample sequenced in a study of T-cell reconstitution after alpha-beta-depleted transplantation in children. Unique molecular identifiers tagged the TCRbeta library. TCRdb processed the PCR reads anew with MiXCR; each CDR3 protein has one entry. Of over 200,000 distinct CDR3 sequences listed, about a tenth are singletons. Sequencing was performed on PBMCs from the stem cell graft donor, taken from the stem cell graft. These receptors were collected from a human donor who donated a stem cell graft to a child with acute lymphoblastic leukemia.

This clonotype has a handful of counts. The DNA is left out, because the CDR3 cannot be placed on it with certainty; the CDR3 is given as TCRdb lists it. The chain carries TRBV7-9 and TRBJ2-7; the DNA was not used to check the table's D call, TRBD1. CDR1 is SEHNR and CDR2 is FQNEAQ in the germline V gene (reference sequence). The CDR3 sequence runs 11 residues, both termini included. CDR3 in amino acids: CASSFGTGSYF.

This clonotype was recorded many times. In DNA form, the CDR3 reads TGTGCCAGCAGTTTCCAGGGGGGGCCATACGAGCAGTACTTC. Its translation: CASSFQGGPYEQYF. The chain combines TRBV12-3 or TRBV12-4 with TRBJ2-7; D is tentatively TRBD1 or TRBD2 (7 bases each). Trimming took off 3 bases at V and 4 bases at J, with 13 bases between the two ends. The CDR3 totals 14 residues.

This clonotype was observed a few times. The chain uses TRBV7-2 and TRBJ1-3; D is perhaps TRBD1 (6 bases). There are 15 residues in the CDR3. CDR1 is SGHTA and CDR2 is FQGNSA in the germline V gene. With 2 bases removed from V and 2 bases from J, the gap between germline ends came to 10 bases. The CDR3 DNA reads as TGTGCCAGCAGCTTATCACAGGGCGCTGGAAACACCATATATTTT. The encoded protein is CASSLSQGAGNTIYF.

V usage is TRBV5-1 and J usage is TRBJ1-3; D remains unclear. The CDR3 covers 16 residues. Trimming cost V 0 bases and J 0 bases, with 10 bases left between them. Germline V gives CDR1 SGHRS, CDR2 YFSETQ. The CDR3 reads CASSLDPPGSGNTIYF. In DNA, the CDR3 is TGCGCCAGCAGCTTGGACCCACCGGGCTCTGGAAACACCATATATTTT. Complete variable domain (other parts from reference TRBV5-1 and TRBJ1-3): KAGVTQTPRYLIKTRGQQVTLSCSPISGHRSVSWYQQTPGQGLQFLFEYFSETQRNKGNFPGRFSGRQFSNSRSEMNVSTLELGDSALYLCASSLDPPGSGNTIYFGEGSWLTVV.

This clonotype has just one count. The chain recombines TRBV7-2 with TRBJ1-4; D remains ambiguous. The V and J ends lost 4 bases and 6 bases respectively, with 15 bases between them. Germline CDR1 SGHTA, CDR2 FQGNSA. This CDR3 has 15 residues. The CDR3 here is CASSSAPWRDEKLFF. DNA for the CDR3: TGTGCCAGCAGCTCAGCCCCCTGGAGGGATGAAAAACTGTTTTTT.

Ten or more counts support this clonotype. This chain uses TRBV5-8 with TRBJ1-2, with 8 bases identical to TRBD1. The CDR3 has 16 amino acids. V gave up 0 bases and J gave up 2 bases; unmatched junction bases: 6. The germline gives CDR1 SGHTS, CDR2 YDEGEE. This CDR3 is CASSLDRGGRNYGYTF. In nucleotides, the CDR3 is TGTGCCAGCAGCTTGGACAGGGGGGGGAGGAACTATGGCTACACCTTC.

The sample holds many counts of this clonotype. The genes are TRBV7-6 and TRBJ1-1; D uncertain. Trimming shortened V by 0 bases and J by 6 bases, and 8 bases separated the two germline ends. This CDR3 contains 13 residues. Per the germline V gene, CDR1 is SGHVS and CDR2 is FNYEAQ. The CDR3 DNA reads as TGTGCCAGCAGCTTAGCGGTGGGAGCTGAAGCTTTCTTT. It translates to CASSLAVGAEAFF. The full variable domain, its missing parts supplied by reference TRBV7-6 and TRBJ1-1, is GAGVSQSPRYKVTKRGQDVALRCDPISGHVSLYWYRQALGQGPEFLTYFNYEAQQDKSGLPNDRFSAERPEGSISTLTIQRTEQRDSAMYRCASSLAVGAEAFFGQGTRLTVV.

A note on this clonotype: Just one base apart from a much larger clone, this may be a read error. Likely a read error: the CDR3 ends without its conserved phenylalanine or tryptophan. V and J are TRBV20-1 and TRBJ1-2; D is ambiguous. Germline CDR1 reads DFQATT; CDR2 reads SNEGSKA (reference sequence). V was cut by 2 bases and J by 0 bases, with 10 bases left in between. The CDR3 sequence is 14 residues long. CDR3 sequence: CSARSDRPNYGYTY. For the CDR3, the DNA is TGCAGTGCTAGATCAGACCGACCTAACTATGGCTACACCTAC.

This clonotype was seen a few times. The V gene is TRBV30, the J gene TRBJ2-5; 10 bases are shared with TRBD2. Trimming took 4 bases from V and 3 from J; bases not matched to a gene: 2. This CDR3 contains 13 residues. Germline V gene sequence: CDR1 GTSNPN, CDR2 SVGIG (reference sequence). CDR3 amino acids: CAWMLAGEETQYF. The CDR3 DNA reads TGTGCCTGGATGCTAGCGGGGGAAGAGACCCAGTACTTC.

V is TRBV6-1 and J is TRBJ2-7; D is possibly TRBD1 (5 bases). From germline, CDR1 is MNHNS and CDR2 SASEGT. The length of the CDR3 is 16 residues. With 7 bases removed from V and 0 bases from J, the gap between germline ends came to 19 bases. The CDR3 loop is CASNNPGRNFSYEQYF. CDR3 bases: TGTGCCAGCAATAATCCAGGGCGGAATTTCTCCTACGAGCAGTACTTC.